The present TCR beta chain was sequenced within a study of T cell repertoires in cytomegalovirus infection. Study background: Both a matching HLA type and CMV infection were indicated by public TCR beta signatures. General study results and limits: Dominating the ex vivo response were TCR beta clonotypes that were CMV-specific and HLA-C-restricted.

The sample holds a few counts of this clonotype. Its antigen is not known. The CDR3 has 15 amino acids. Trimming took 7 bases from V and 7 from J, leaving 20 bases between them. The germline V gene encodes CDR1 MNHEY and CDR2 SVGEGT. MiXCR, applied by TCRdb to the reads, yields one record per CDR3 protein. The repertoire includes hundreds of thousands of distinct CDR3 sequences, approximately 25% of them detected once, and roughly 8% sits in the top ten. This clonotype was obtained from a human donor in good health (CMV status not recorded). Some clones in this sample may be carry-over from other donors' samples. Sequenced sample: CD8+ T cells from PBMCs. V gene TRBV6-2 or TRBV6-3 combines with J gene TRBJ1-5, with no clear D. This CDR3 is CASTPSTRANQPQHF. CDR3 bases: TGTGCCAGCACCCCCTCGACACGCGCCAACCAGCCCCAGCATTTT.